This TCR beta chain was sequenced for a study of OX40 agonist ivuxolimab in advanced cancers. Study details: Each patient was given ivuxolimab into a vein every 2 weeks, at 0.01 to 10 mg/kg. Patients with prior anti-PD-1, anti-PD-L1 or anti-CTLA-4 therapy were eligible; about 40% had some.

Germline V gene lookup returns CDR1 MNHEY and CDR2 SVGAGI. Trimming shortened V by 5 bases and J by 4 bases, and 9 bases separated the two germline ends. The length of the CDR3 is 12 residues. Profiling relied on immunoSEQ multiplex PCR, and the TCRdb table lists in-frame clones only, not all of them. The profile covers approximately 59,000 clones, with about 80% appearing a single time and 2% to 2.5% taken by the ten largest. Overall study results and limits: In general, CD8+ T cells held more expanded clones than CD4+ did, on average. Some nonresponders additionally presented with little normalized T-cell clonal expansion.

Regarding this clone: What it binds is unknown.

This chain links TRBV6-5 with TRBJ2-7, with D possibly being TRBD1 (5 bases). The source is an adult with an advanced solid tumor such as melanoma, head and neck, liver or kidney cancer. The sample consisted of CD4+ or CD8+ T cells sorted from blood, taken in a trial of the OX40 agonist ivuxolimab. The CDR3 is CASSKDTYEQYF. The CDR3 DNA reads TGTGCCAGCAGTAAGGACACTTACGAGCAGTACTTC.